These T cell receptor beta chains were read from a single sample in a study of blood T cell repertoires in COVID-19. Assay: immunoSEQ multiplex PCR; the TCRdb copy retains only in-frame clones and omits some. The sample has 160,000 or so clones; just under 80% are singletons. Source material: peripheral blood. These TCRs come from an elderly woman with acute or convalescent COVID-19. Both conserved end residues are part of each CDR3. A D gene is named only where the DNA matches it firmly. Part of the rows lack a size; the others show once, few, many or a class for expanded clones.

V: TRBV4-2
size: NA
D: TRBD2
J: TRBJ2-7
DNA: TGTGCCAGCAGCCCTGGACTAGCGGGAACAAGCTCCTACGAGCAGTACTTC
CDR3: CASSPGLAGTSSYEQYF

V: TRBV6-5
size: NA
D: NA
J: TRBJ1-2
DNA: TGTGCCAGCGCTGCCTCCAAGAGAGCTAACTATGGCTACACCTTC
CDR3: CASAASKRANYGYTF

V: TRBV28
size: NA
D: NA
J: TRBJ1-5
DNA: TGTGCCAGCATTATGCAGGGGAGCAATCAGCCCCAGCATTTT
CDR3: CASIMQGSNQPQHF

V: TRBV15
size: NA
D: NA
J: TRBJ1-2
DNA: TGTGCCACCAGCAGAGATCCCGGGGGGGCCCGTTATGGCTACACCTTC
CDR3: CATSRDPGGARYGYTF

V: TRBV30
size: NA
D: TRBD1
J: TRBJ1-5
DNA: TGTGCCTGGAGTGTACGGCTTGGGACAGGGGATCAGCCCCAGCATTTT
CDR3: CAWSVRLGTGDQPQHF

V: TRBV28
size: NA
D: NA
J: TRBJ1-2
DNA: TGTGCCAGCAGTTTGGGCGGGACCTATGGCTACACCTTC
CDR3: CASSLGGTYGYTF

V: TRBV13
size: NA
D: TRBD1
J: TRBJ1-6
DNA: TGTGCCAGCAGCTCCACCGGGACAGGGGACACACCCCTCCACTTT
CDR3: CASSSTGTGDTPLHF

V: TRBV7-8
size: NA
D: NA
J: TRBJ2-5
DNA: TGTGCCAGCAGCTTTTCGGGAGAGACCCAGTACTTC
CDR3: CASSFSGETQYF

V: TRBV11-2
size: once
D: TRBD1
J: TRBJ2-2
DNA: TGTGCCAGCAGAACCGGGACAGGGAGTCGCACCGGGGAGCTGTTTTTT
CDR3: CASRTGTGSRTGELFF

V: TRBV5-1
size: NA
D: NA
J: TRBJ1-2
DNA: TGCGCCAGCAGCTTGGTCGACCGGGACTACACCTTC
CDR3: CASSLVDRDYTF

V: TRBV5-6
size: NA
D: TRBD1
J: TRBJ1-2
DNA: TGTGCCAGCAGCTGGTGGAGGACAGGGAGGACCTTC
CDR3: CASSWWRTGRTF

V: TRBV25-1
size: NA
D: NA
J: TRBJ1-2
DNA: TGTGCCAGCAGTGAATTGCAGGGAAATGGCTACACCTTC
CDR3: CASSELQGNGYTF